The 28 T cell receptor beta chains below come from one sample, sequenced in a study of blood T cell repertoires in COVID-19. Sequencing used immunoSEQ multiplex PCR; TCRdb keeps in-frame clones, though not all of them. This sample has 45,000 to 50,000 clones, with 80% to 90% found just once. Sequencing input: peripheral blood. The receptors stem from a man between 40 and 49 years old with acute or convalescent COVID-19.

The rearrangement joins TRBV7-8 to TRBJ1-1; D possibly corresponds to TRBD1 (5 bases). This CDR3 has 13 residues. Trimming removed 7 bases at V and 0 bases at J, with 9 bases between. CDR1 is SGHVS and CDR2 is FQNEAQ in the germline V gene. The CDR3 spells CASKQEMNTEAFF. DNA of the CDR3: TGTGCCAGCAAACAGGAAATGAACACTGAAGCTTTCTTT.

The rearrangement uses TRBV7-3 and TRBJ2-7, with TRBD1 identical over 10 bases. J lost 10 bases, V lost 9 bases, and 12 bases had no gene match. Germline-derived CDR1 and CDR2 are SGHTA and FQGTGA. The CDR3 sequence is 13 residues long. The CDR3 region has the DNA TGTGCCAGTGGGACAGGGGCCTTTACCCAACAGTACTTC. It is translated as CASGTGAFTQQYF.

V gene TRBV11-2 combines with J gene TRBJ2-6, with D possibly matching TRBD2 (6 bases). The V end was cut by 4 bases, the J end by 0 bases, with 10 bases between. The CDR3 contains 16 residues. CDR1 is SGHAT, CDR2 FQNNGV, per germline. Here the CDR3 reads CASSYYGGSGANVLTF. The CDR3 nucleotides read TGTGCCAGCAGCTATTACGGGGGCTCTGGGGCCAACGTCCTGACTTTC.

The rearrangement uses TRBV7-2 and TRBJ1-2; 9 bases agree with TRBD1. The CDR3 is made up of 14 amino acids. V shed 4 bases, J shed 8 bases, and the junction held 8 bases outside the gene matches. Looked up from germline, CDR1 is SGHTA and CDR2 is FQGNSA. The CDR3 reads CASSSLTGGGGYTF. In DNA, the CDR3 is TGTGCCAGCAGCTCTCTGACAGGGGGTGGGGGCTACACCTTC. Full variable domain (rest looked up from reference TRBV7-2 and TRBJ1-2): GAGVSQSPSNKVTEKGKDVELRCDPISGHTALYWYRQSLGQGLEFLIYFQGNSAPDKSGLPSDRFSAERTGGSVSTLTIQRTQQEDSAVYLCASSSLTGGGGYTFGSGTRLTVV.

The chain joins TRBV6-5 to TRBJ2-1, with 8 nucleotides matching TRBD1. Trimming at V came to 2 bases and at J to 6 bases, leaving 9 bases not matched to a gene. The germline gives CDR1 MNHEY, CDR2 SVGAGI. The CDR3 runs 16 residues. Written as DNA, the CDR3 is TGTGCCAGCAGTTACAACGGACAGGGTAAGGGCAATGAGCAGTTCTTC. Translation gives CASSYNGQGKGNEQFF.

The V and J genes are TRBV30 and TRBJ1-2; the match to TRBD1 covers 10 bases. The J segment lost 6 bases and the V segment lost 3 bases, leaving 10 bases of the junction unmatched. Germline CDR1 is GTSNPN and CDR2 is SVGIG (reference sequence). There are 15 residues in the CDR3. As DNA, the CDR3 is TGTGCCTGGAGCCGAACCTGGGACAGGGGTAATGGCTACACCTTC. Encoded protein: CAWSRTWDRGNGYTF.

This chain uses TRBV7-8 with TRBJ2-5; D may be TRBD1 (6 bases). Germline CDR1 reads SGHVS; CDR2 reads FQNEAQ. The CDR3 runs to 13 residues. The V and J ends lost 11 bases and 1 base respectively, with 14 bases between them. The CDR3 loop is CALGRTVQETQYF. In DNA, the CDR3 is TGTGCCCTGGGCCGGACAGTCCAAGAGACCCAGTACTTC.

The rearrangement uses TRBV19 and TRBJ2-7; 11 bases map to TRBD1. V gave up 5 bases and J gave up 4 bases; unmatched junction bases: 7. There are 15 residues in the CDR3. CDR1 is LNHDA, CDR2 SQIVND, per germline (reference sequence). The CDR3 nucleotides read TGTGCCAGTAGTGCCGGACAGGGGGCTGGTTACGAGCAGTACTTC. As protein: CASSAGQGAGYEQYF.

This clone was counted a single time. V gene TRBV10-2 combines with J gene TRBJ2-7; 7 bases are shared with TRBD1. This CDR3 comprises 13 residues. In germline, CDR1 is WSHSY, CDR2 SAAADI. V shed 9 bases, J shed 3 bases, and the junction held 8 bases outside the gene matches. The CDR3, as DNA: TGCGCCAGTAGATTCGGACAGGACTACGAGCAGTACTTC. This encodes CASRFGQDYEQYF.

This clone was recorded a few times. V gene TRBV7-2 combines with J gene TRBJ2-3; tentatively, D is TRBD2 (7 bases). The V gene lost 6 bases and the J gene lost 1 base, with 11 bases spanning the gap. The CDR3 consists of 14 residues. The germline V gene encodes CDR1 SGHTA and CDR2 FQGNSA. The DNA for the CDR3 is TGTGCCAGCAGAAGGGGGGGTGGCACAGATACGCAGTATTTT. This gives the protein CASRRGGGTDTQYF.

This chain links TRBV13 with TRBJ2-6; 11 nucleotides match TRBD1. The germline gives CDR1 PRHDT, CDR2 FYEKMQ (reference sequence). The V gene end was trimmed by 3 bases and the J gene end by 3 bases; junction bases not matched to a gene: 13. This CDR3 contains 20 residues. The CDR3 bases are TGTGCCAGCAGCTTTACCGGAGTAGGACAGGGGGCCGTTGGGGCCAACGTCCTGACTTTC. Its protein product is CASSFTGVGQGAVGANVLTF.

CDR3 in amino acids: CAWTLTGRYQPQHF. CDR3 bases: TGTGCCTGGACCCTGACAGGGAGGTATCAGCCCCAGCATTTT. V usage is TRBV30 and J usage is TRBJ1-5; 7 nucleotides match TRBD1. The CDR3 has 14 residues. CDR1 and CDR2 from the germline V gene are GTSNPN and SVGIG (reference sequence). J gave up 5 bases and V 4 bases, and 8 bases lay outside the gene matches.

This clone was recorded a few times. This chain joins TRBV25-1 and TRBJ1-1; D perhaps matches TRBD1 (5 bases). This CDR3 has 14 residues. Between the trimmed V and J ends, which lost 2 bases and 5 bases, there was a span of 12 bases. The germline CDR1 and CDR2 sequences are MGHDK and SYGVNS. CDR3 in amino acids: CASSEDPYRTEAFF. The CDR3 DNA is TGTGCCAGCAGTGAAGACCCTTACAGGACTGAAGCTTTCTTT.

The gene calls are TRBV5-5 and TRBJ1-5; D is unresolved. V lost 1 base and J lost 6, with 8 bases in between. The CDR3 covers 13 residues. The germline gives CDR1 SGHKS, CDR2 YYEKEE (reference sequence). CDR3 nucleotide sequence: TGTGCCAGCAGCTTGTACGCGGCTCAGCCCCAGCATTTT. The encoded protein is CASSLYAAQPQHF.

The gene calls are TRBV7-9 and TRBJ1-1; D may be TRBD1 (6 bases). This CDR3 is built from 16 residues. CDR1 SEHNR and CDR2 FQNEAQ come from the germline V gene (reference sequence). The V end was cut by 5 bases, the J end by 1 base, with 17 bases between. CDR3 residues: CASSPRGGVSNTEAFF. The CDR3 nucleotides read TGTGCCAGCAGCCCCAGGGGTGGGGTTTCGAACACTGAAGCTTTCTTT.

The CDR3 coding sequence is TGTGCCAGCTGCGGATCTGGCACTGAAGCTTTCTTT. Its protein product is CASCGSGTEAFF. The chain recombines TRBV2 with TRBJ1-1; D is ambiguous. Germline assignment: CDR1 SNHLY and CDR2 FYNNEI. The CDR3 length is 12 residues. V gave up 8 bases and J gave up 4 bases, with 11 bases separating them.

The genes are TRBV5-1 and TRBJ2-5; tentative D call: TRBD1 (5 bases). The CDR3 runs 15 residues. V gave up 0 bases and J gave up 5 bases, with 14 bases separating them. In germline, CDR1 is SGHRS, CDR2 YFSETQ. Here the CDR3 DNA reads TGCGCCAGCAGCTTGGAAGGGGTAACGGGCGAGACCCAGTACTTC. Protein: CASSLEGVTGETQYF.

This chain links TRBV4-3 with TRBJ1-3; 7 bases are shared with TRBD1. Germline-derived CDR1 and CDR2 are LGHNA and YSLEER. After removal of 3 bases from V and 0 bases from J, the junction contained 5 bases not matched to a gene. The CDR3 has 16 residues. The CDR3 nucleotides are TGCGCCAGCAGCCAGGAGGGACAGCTCTCTGGAAACACCATATATTTT. Amino acid sequence: CASSQEGQLSGNTIYF.

In DNA form, the CDR3 reads TGTGCCATCAGCGACAGGGGTGCTGAAGCTTTCTTT. Protein: CAISDRGAEAFF. The chain is built from TRBV10-3 and TRBJ1-1, with 8 positions matching TRBD1. The germline V gene has CDR1 ENHRY and CDR2 SYGVKD. CDR3 size: 12 residues. Unmatched junction bases numbered 3, after V lost 6 bases and J lost 6 bases.

V usage is TRBV5-1 and J usage is TRBJ2-3; 9 bases map to TRBD2. Trimming took 4 bases from V and 6 from J; bases not matched to a gene: 9. From germline, CDR1 is SGHRS and CDR2 YFSETQ. CDR3 length equals 15 residues. CDR3: CASSGKSGGPDTQYF. Here the CDR3 DNA reads TGCGCCAGCAGCGGTAAAAGCGGGGGGCCCGATACGCAGTATTTT.

This chain links TRBV6-5 with TRBJ1-1; no reliable D call. This CDR3 has 13 amino acids. The V gene's germline CDR1 is MNHEY and CDR2 SVGAGI. V shed 7 bases and J shed 0 bases, with 9 bases lying between them. The CDR3 reads CASNLQVNTEAFF. CDR3 coding DNA: TGTGCCAGCAATTTACAAGTGAACACTGAAGCTTTCTTT.

The chain joins TRBV2 to TRBJ2-7, with 10 nucleotides matching TRBD1. V shed 7 bases, J shed 4 bases, and the junction held 7 bases outside the gene matches. The CDR3 spans 14 residues. Looked up from germline, CDR1 is SNHLY and CDR2 is FYNNEI. The CDR3 here is CASMMDRGIYEQYF. For the CDR3, the DNA is TGTGCCAGCATGATGGACAGGGGGATTTACGAGCAGTACTTC.

The V call is TRBV14, the J call TRBJ2-7; 8 bases agree with TRBD2. V shed 4 bases, J shed 1 base, and the junction held 6 bases outside the gene matches. The CDR3 contains 15 residues. Germline assignment: CDR1 SGHDN and CDR2 FVKESK. As DNA, the CDR3 is TGTGCCAGCAGCCCCCGACTAGCGCAATCCTACGAGCAGTACTTC. This gives the protein CASSPRLAQSYEQYF.

The V and J genes are TRBV14 and TRBJ1-6, with unresolved D. Trimming pared 2 bases from V and 0 bases from J, leaving 8 bases between. Looked up from germline, CDR1 is SGHDN and CDR2 is FVKESK. The CDR3 covers 16 residues. Here the CDR3 reads CASSQRGNSYNSPLHF. CDR3 in DNA: TGTGCCAGCAGCCAAAGAGGGAACTCCTATAATTCACCCCTCCACTTT.

This rearrangement joins TRBV6-4 to TRBJ2-3, with 11 nucleotides matching TRBD2. This CDR3 spans 15 amino acids. Per the germline V gene, CDR1 is MRHNA and CDR2 is SNTAGT. V lost 4 bases to trimming and J lost 5 bases; unmatched junction nucleotides: 5. CDR3 DNA: TGTGCCAGCAGTGCAACTAGCGGGGGACTAGATACGCAGTATTTT. Amino acid sequence: CASSATSGGLDTQYF.

This clone came up a few times. The chain links TRBV7-9 to TRBJ2-7; possibly TRBD1 for D (6 bases). Per the germline V gene, CDR1 is SEHNR and CDR2 is FQNEAQ (reference sequence). The CDR3 is made up of 13 amino acids. V dropped 5 bases and J dropped 5 bases, with 13 bases sitting between them. The CDR3 bases are TGTGCCAGCAGCGTCCCAGGGGTTGACGAGCAGTACTTC. Protein: CASSVPGVDEQYF.

The chain recombines TRBV2 with TRBJ1-4; no reliable D call. V was cut by 8 bases and J by 4 bases, with 14 bases left in between. The CDR3 runs to 14 residues. Germline CDR1 SNHLY, CDR2 FYNNEI. CDR3 amino acids: CASESSLGNEKLFF. In DNA, the CDR3 is TGTGCCAGCGAAAGCTCCCTTGGTAATGAAAAACTGTTTTTT.

The chain couples TRBV24-1 to TRBJ2-6, with D tentatively TRBD2 (5 bases). The CDR3 is made up of 15 amino acids. CDR1 is KGHDR, CDR2 SFDVKD, per germline. The ends were cut back, 9 bases at V and 0 bases at J, with 11 bases in the middle. The CDR3 coding sequence is TGTGCCACCTCCGGGGTCAGCTCTGGGGCCAACGTCCTGACTTTC. This gives the protein CATSGVSSGANVLTF.